This T cell receptor beta chain is from a study of cytomegalovirus exposure and HLA in healthy donors. For the study at large: Among 150 million to 200 million T cells, an earlier analysis found 117 million unique TCR beta sequences.

Study outcomes and limitations: CMV serostatus alone was available as immune exposure information.

The CDR3 is 18 amino acids. V shed 4 bases, J shed 3 bases, and the junction held 15 bases outside the gene matches. Germline CDR1 reads MDHEN; CDR2 reads SYDVKM. It was with 60 Vbeta and 13 Jbeta primers that the PCR ran. Generated by immunoSEQ multiplex PCR, the TCRdb table keeps only in-frame clones and is missing some. The sample consists of 200,000 to 250,000 clones, approximately 78% of them appearing once. A remark on this clone: Its antigen is still unknown.

The specimen was PBMCs. The rearrangement joins TRBV28 to TRBJ1-5; 7 nucleotides line up with TRBD1. This TCR was sampled from a man aged 25-40 years in good health and CMV-seronegative. This CDR3 is CASSSSRTGARFNQPQHF. The CDR3 DNA reads as TGTGCCAGCAGTTCCTCCCGGACAGGCGCCCGTTTCAATCAGCCCCAGCATTTT.